This entry is about one T cell receptor beta chain. Its specificity is unknown. The record originates from a study of a mutant IDH1 vaccine in newly diagnosed glioma. Profiling relied on immunoSEQ multiplex PCR, and the TCRdb table lists in-frame clones only, not all of them. The sample has 50,000 to 60,000 clones; roughly 91% are singletons. Trimming removed 4 bases from V and 6 bases from J; junction bases left unmatched: 10. Looked up from germline, CDR1 is MNHEY and CDR2 is SVGAGI. CDR3 length: 16 residues. Time point denoted: week 11, during vaccination. Doses of 300 ug of mutant IDH1 20-mer peptide were given with topical imiquimod.

V gene TRBV6-5 combines with J gene TRBJ2-7; TRBD1 aligns across 12 bases. This receptor was taken from a man over 45 with glioma. This specimen was PBMCs, taken from a glioma patient whose treatment included an IDH1 peptide vaccine. CDR3 in amino acids: CASSSGQGALNFEQYF. Written as DNA, the CDR3 is TGTGCCAGCAGTTCGGGACAGGGGGCGTTAAACTTCGAGCAGTACTTC.